The 15 T cell receptor beta chains below come from one sample, sequenced in a study of blood T cell repertoires in COVID-19. Produced via immunoSEQ multiplex PCR; TCRdb's table is partial and in-frame only. The sample consists of a few hundred thousand clones, 70% to 90% of them appearing once. Sequenced input: PBMCs or T cells enriched from blood (not recorded which). The receptors were sampled from a man aged 30 to 45 who had recovered from COVID-19.

This clone is a singleton in its sample. The chain joins TRBV6-1 to TRBJ1-1; D unresolved. V was trimmed by 3 bases and J by 1 base, leaving 12 bases between them. The CDR3 consists of 15 residues. Germline CDR1 MNHNS, CDR2 SASEGT. The CDR3 loop reads CASSDLRGWNTEAFF. The DNA for the CDR3 is TGTGCCAGCAGTGACCTGAGAGGGTGGAACACTGAAGCTTTCTTT.

The table lists this clone with a few counts. The chain carries TRBV6-6 and TRBJ2-1, with D possibly being TRBD1 (6 bases). V was shortened by 7 bases and J by 7 bases, with 8 bases between the two germline ends. The CDR3 has 11 amino acids. In germline, CDR1 is MNHNY, CDR2 SVGAGI (reference sequence). The CDR3 nucleotides are TGTGCCAGCAAGGGGGAGAATGAGCAGTTCTTC. Its translation is CASKGENEQFF.

CDR3 in DNA: TGCAGCGTCTACGGGACTGTGAACACCGGGGAGCTGTTTTTT. Protein product: CSVYGTVNTGELFF. This chain joins TRBV29-1 and TRBJ2-2, with a weak D call TRBD2 (6 bases). Between the trimmed V and J ends, which lost 6 bases and 1 base, there was a span of 12 bases. CDR3 length: 14 residues. CDR1 and CDR2 from the germline V gene are SQVTM and ANQGSEA.

This clone was seen only once. J is TRBJ1-2 and V is TRBV3-1 (or the pseudogene TRBV3-2); no firm D call. Deletions cut 4 bases from V and 9 bases from J, with 12 bases between. This CDR3 is built from 12 residues. Germline CDR1 is LGHDT and CDR2 is YNNKEL (reference sequence). The CDR3 spells CASSRGEHSYTF. Written as DNA, the CDR3 is TGTGCCAGCAGCCGCGGCGAACACAGCTACACCTTC.

The V gene is TRBV5-6, the J gene TRBJ1-1; maybe TRBD1 (6 bases). Germline V gene lookup returns CDR1 SGHDT and CDR2 YYEEEE. V was cut by 3 bases and J by 0 bases, with 18 bases left in between. The CDR3 length is 17 residues. CDR3 bases: TGTGCCAGCAGCTGGGGGGGCTACTTTAAAATGAACACTGAAGCTTTCTTT. Protein product: CASSWGGYFKMNTEAFF.

This chain connects TRBV7-9 to TRBJ2-5; 8 nucleotides match TRBD1. J was trimmed by 9 bases and V by 4 bases; bases with no gene match: 16. Per the germline V gene, CDR1 is SEHNR and CDR2 is FQNEAQ (reference sequence). The CDR3 has 16 amino acids. The CDR3 DNA reads TGTGCCAGCAGCTCACTGTGGGACAGGTATTTTGGGGCCCAGTACTTC. Translation: CASSSLWDRYFGAQYF.

This rearrangement joins TRBV29-1 to TRBJ2-1; no clear D. CDR3 length: 12 residues. Germline-derived CDR1 and CDR2 are SQVTM and ANQGSEA. The V end was cut by 7 bases, the J end by 1 base, with 8 bases between. The CDR3 loop is CSGARSYNEQFF. The DNA of the CDR3 is TGCAGCGGGGCGAGATCCTACAATGAGCAGTTCTTC.

This clone was observed once. In nucleotides, the CDR3 is TGCGCCAGCAGCCCAAGCCCAGGTTTGTTCGCCGGGGAGCTGTTTTTT. As protein: CASSPSPGLFAGELFF. The V gene is TRBV4-1, the J gene TRBJ2-2, with unresolved D. Germline lookup yields CDR1 MGHRA and CDR2 YSYEKL. V shed 4 bases and J shed 6 bases, with 18 bases lying between them. The CDR3 runs 16 residues.

This CDR3 reads CASSRRSEGQGGYTF. Here the CDR3 DNA reads TGCGCCAGCAGCCGTAGAAGTGAGGGACAGGGAGGCTACACCTTC. This chain connects TRBV5-1 to TRBJ1-2, with TRBD1 matching 9 bases. CDR1 is SGHRS, CDR2 YFSETQ, per germline. Germline trimming cut 4 bases from V and 8 bases from J; bases unmatched to any gene: 12. The CDR3 length is 15 residues.

This chain links TRBV5-5 with TRBJ2-7; possibly TRBD1 for D (5 bases). The CDR3 consists of 15 residues. CDR1 is SGHKS and CDR2 is YYEKEE in the germline V gene (reference sequence). Trimming shortened V by 0 bases and J by 2 bases, and 12 bases separated the two germline ends. CDR3 region: CASSLAPGPAYEQYF. In DNA, the CDR3 is TGTGCCAGCAGCTTGGCCCCAGGGCCCGCCTACGAGCAGTACTTC.

The V gene is TRBV7-8, the J gene TRBJ1-3; D not resolved. CDR3 length: 16 residues. Trimming shortened V by 4 bases and J by 0 bases, and 13 bases separated the two germline ends. CDR1 and CDR2 from the germline V gene are SGHVS and FQNEAQ. The CDR3 is CASSSTIGTSGNTIYF. CDR3 DNA: TGTGCCAGCAGCTCTACTATTGGAACCTCTGGAAACACCATATATTTT. The whole variable domain, filled in from reference TRBV7-8 and TRBJ1-3, reads GAGVSQSPRYKVAKRGQDVALRCDPISGHVSLFWYQQALGQGPEFLTYFQNEAQLDKSGLPSDRFFAERPEGSVSTLKIQRTQQEDSAVYLCASSSTIGTSGNTIYFGEGSWLTVV.

The chain employs TRBV9 and TRBJ2-2; tentatively, D is TRBD1 (5 bases). Trimming removed 4 bases from V and 5 bases from J, with 9 bases in between. The CDR3 runs 13 residues. Germline V CDR1 and CDR2: SGDLS, YYNGEE. The CDR3 nucleotides read TGTGCCAGCAGCCATCAGGGTACCGGGGAGCTGTTTTTT. This gives the protein CASSHQGTGELFF.

This clone was detected only a few times. The V call is TRBV19, the J call TRBJ2-1, with TRBD2 matching over 7 bases. The CDR3 totals 15 residues. Germline trimming cut 4 bases from V and 8 bases from J; bases unmatched to any gene: 11. Germline assignment: CDR1 LNHDA and CDR2 SQIVND (reference sequence). CDR3 nucleotides: TGTGCCAGTAGTAGCTCCGGGGGGTCGGTAGATGAGCAGTTCTTC. Translating it yields CASSSSGGSVDEQFF.

Written as DNA, the CDR3 is TGTGCCAGCACGCGTAGTGACTCCTACGAGCAGTACTTC. Residues: CASTRSDSYEQYF. V and J are TRBV2 and TRBJ2-7; no reliable D call. V lost 7 bases, J lost 0 bases, and 10 bases lay in between. The CDR3 runs to 13 residues. Germline CDR1 and CDR2: SNHLY and FYNNEI.

On this clone: Other DNA variants within this sample encode the same CDR3. J is TRBJ1-5 and V is TRBV7-3; tentatively, D is TRBD1 (5 bases). Looked up from germline, CDR1 is SGHTA and CDR2 is FQGTGA. Trimming stripped 5 bases from V and 7 bases from J, with 12 bases between. The CDR3 extends over 13 amino acids. In nucleotides, the CDR3 is TGTGCCAGCAGCCTCGGGGGGGACCAGCCCCAGCATTTT. Its protein is CASSLGGDQPQHF.